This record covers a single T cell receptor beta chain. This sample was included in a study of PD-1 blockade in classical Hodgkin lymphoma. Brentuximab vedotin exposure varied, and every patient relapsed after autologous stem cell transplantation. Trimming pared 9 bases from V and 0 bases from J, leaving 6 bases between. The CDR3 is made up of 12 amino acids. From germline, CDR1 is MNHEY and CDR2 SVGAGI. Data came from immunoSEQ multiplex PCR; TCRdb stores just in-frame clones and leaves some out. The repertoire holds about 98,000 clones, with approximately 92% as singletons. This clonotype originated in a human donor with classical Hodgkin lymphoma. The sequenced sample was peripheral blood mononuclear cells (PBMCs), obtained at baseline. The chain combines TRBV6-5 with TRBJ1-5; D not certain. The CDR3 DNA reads TGTGCCAGTACACCTAGCAATCAGCCCCAGCATTTT. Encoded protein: CASTPSNQPQHF.